The 8 T cell receptor beta chains presented below share a single source sample, sequenced in a study of T-cell memory formation after mild COVID-19. TCRdb re-called the 5' RACE reads through MiXCR, storing one row per CDR3 protein. The table records more than 250,000 distinct CDR3 sequences, 15% to 20% of them present only once. Sequencing input: PBMCs or a T cell subset sorted from them (not recorded which). The receptors shown here come from a man aged 18 to 35 who had mild COVID-19 (a few samples of this study predate the infection). Cell type and time point are not known.

This clonotype was found many times. CDR3 nucleotides: TGCGCCAGCAGTTCCAAGGAGCGAGTCTACGAGCAGTACGTC. Translating gives CASSSKERVYEQYV. The chain joins TRBV5-1 to TRBJ2-7; D gene unclear. The CDR3 is made up of 14 amino acids. The germline V gene encodes CDR1 SGHRS and CDR2 YFSETQ. Between the trimmed V and J ends, which lost 5 bases and 3 bases, there was a span of 15 bases.

This clonotype showed up just a few times. The V and J genes are TRBV7-8 and TRBJ2-7; 8 bases line up with TRBD2. Germline CDR1 is SGHVS and CDR2 is FQNEAQ. J lost 0 bases, V lost 5 bases, and 9 bases had no gene match. This CDR3 comprises 16 residues. CDR3 residues: CASSPGGGRSSYEQYF. DNA of the CDR3: TGTGCCAGCAGCCCGGGGGGGGGACGGAGCTCCTACGAGCAGTACTTC.

This clonotype was seen only a few times. V is TRBV7-8 and J is TRBJ2-1; a possible D gene is TRBD1 (5 bases). The CDR3 is made up of 16 amino acids. Germline CDR1 and CDR2: SGHVS and FQNEAQ. The ends were cut back, 5 bases at V and 0 bases at J, with 14 bases in the middle. CDR3 bases: TGTGCCAGCAGCCCCAGACAGCCATTCTCCTACAATGAGCAGTTCTTC. It yields the protein CASSPRQPFSYNEQFF. Filled out from reference TRBV7-8 and TRBJ2-1, the complete variable domain reads GAGVSQSPRYKVAKRGQDVALRCDPISGHVSLFWYQQALGQGPEFLTYFQNEAQLDKSGLPSDRFFAERPEGSVSTLKIQRTQQEDSAVYLCASSPRQPFSYNEQFFGPGTRLTVL.

The chain uses TRBV7-2 and TRBJ2-7, with D unclear. V lost 7 bases to trimming and J lost 4 bases, with 8 bases between them. Germline CDR1 reads SGHTA; CDR2 reads FQGNSA. This CDR3 contains 11 residues. Here the CDR3 reads CASTQEYEQYF. DNA of the CDR3: TGTGCCAGCACCCAAGAATACGAGCAGTACTTC.

The rearrangement links TRBV5-1 to TRBJ1-5, with D perhaps TRBD1 (6 bases). Trimming removed 3 bases at V and 6 bases at J, with 10 bases between. Germline V CDR1 and CDR2: SGHRS, YFSETQ. CDR3 length equals 13 residues. DNA of the CDR3: TGCGCCAGCAGCTGGGAACAGGGTCAGCCCCAGCATTTT. Translated, it gives CASSWEQGQPQHF.

This clonotype was picked up a small number of times. The rearrangement joins TRBV6-2 or TRBV6-3 to TRBJ2-7; D not certain. V shed 8 bases and J shed 2 bases, with 19 bases lying between them. The germline V gene has CDR1 MNHEY and CDR2 SVGEGT. This CDR3 comprises 15 residues. CDR3 bases: TGTGCCAGCTTCCCCCGTGCATTTTCCACCTACGAGCAGTACTTC. Translating gives CASFPRAFSTYEQYF.

V gene TRBV11-2 combines with J gene TRBJ1-2; D is unresolved. This CDR3 is 11 amino acids long. V lost 10 bases and J 0 bases, leaving 6 bases between the germline ends. Germline V lookup: CDR1 SGHAT, CDR2 FQNNGV. The DNA of the CDR3 is TGTGCCACGGCCGCTAACTATGGCTACACCTTC. Translated: CATAANYGYTF.

This clonotype was counted only a few times. The V gene is TRBV4-3, the J gene TRBJ2-7, with D perhaps matching TRBD1 or TRBD2 (6 bases each). The CDR3 spans 14 residues. The V gene lost 0 bases and the J gene lost 5 bases, with 11 bases spanning the gap. From germline, CDR1 is LGHNA and CDR2 YSLEER. The CDR3 loop reads CASSQDRGHHEQYF. Written as DNA, the CDR3 is TGCGCCAGCAGCCAAGATCGGGGGCACCACGAGCAGTACTTC.